Below are 12 T cell receptor beta chains sequenced from a single sample in a study of T-cell reconstitution after alpha-beta-depleted transplantation in children. The library targeted TCRbeta and was prepared with unique molecular identifiers. TCRdb re-derived calls from the PCR reads in MiXCR, one entry per CDR3 protein. The table includes approximately 650,000 distinct CDR3 sequences, about an eighth detected once. Sequences were derived from PBMCs, sampled before TCRalphabeta/CD19-depleted stem cell transplant. The receptors derive from a girl aged 2 to 9 with congenital amegakaryocytic thrombocytopenia, due to receive a stem cell transplant.

At least ten counts were recorded for this clonotype. The chain is built from TRBV20-1 and TRBJ2-1; the match to TRBD2 covers 9 bases. V lost 5 bases to trimming and J lost 0 bases; unmatched junction nucleotides: 5. Germline V CDR1 and CDR2: DFQATT, SNEGSKA (reference sequence). The CDR3 spans 15 residues. CDR3 in DNA: TGCAGTGCTGGACATAGCGGGAGCTCCTACAATGAGCAGTTCTTC. Translated: CSAGHSGSSYNEQFF.

In this sample, this clonotype turned up a few times. The CDR3 is CASSSVGQGPYEQYF. CDR3 DNA sequence: TGTGCCAGCAGCTCGGTGGGACAGGGACCCTACGAGCAGTACTTC. The J gene is TRBJ2-7, the V gene TRBV5-7; 9 nucleotides match TRBD1. TRBV5-7 is sorted into the ORF group, with uncertain function. Losses at the gene ends were 3 bases for V and 2 bases for J; bases not matched to a gene: 6. This CDR3 spans 15 amino acids.

In its sample, this clonotype was seen a few times. The V gene is TRBV30, the J gene TRBJ2-1; D is ambiguous. Per germline, CDR1 GTSNPN and CDR2 SVGIG (reference sequence). This CDR3 contains 10 residues. V was clipped by 3 bases and J by 9 bases, with 6 bases between them. The CDR3 is CAWRKGEQFF. Here the CDR3 DNA reads TGTGCCTGGAGAAAGGGTGAGCAGTTCTTC.

This chain links TRBV7-9 with TRBJ2-3; 11 bases line up with TRBD2. From germline, CDR1 is SEHNR and CDR2 FQNEAQ (reference sequence). V lost 11 bases and J lost 4; bases outside the gene matches: 8. The CDR3 runs to 14 residues. The CDR3 here is CAGTSGSLSDTQYF. CDR3 in DNA: TGTGCCGGAACTAGCGGGAGTCTCTCAGATACGCAGTATTTT.

This clonotype has just a few counts. This sequence joins TRBV7-3 and TRBJ2-2; D ambiguous. The CDR3 is 14 residues long. Germline V lookup: CDR1 SGHTA, CDR2 FQGTGA. Trimming cost V 4 bases and J 4 bases, with 10 bases left between them. In nucleotides, the CDR3 is TGTGCCAGCAGCTCAAAACGGACCACCGGGGAGCTGTTTTTT. Its translation is CASSSKRTTGELFF.

This clonotype was picked up many times. This chain connects TRBV12-3 or TRBV12-4 to TRBJ2-2; 7 bases fit TRBD2. The CDR3 is 16 amino acids. The V segment lost 6 bases and the J segment 4 bases; nucleotides outside the gene matches: 11. CDR3 in DNA: TGTGCCAGCAGAGGAAGCGGGATCTTTGCCACCGGGGAGCTGTTTTTT. This encodes CASRGSGIFATGELFF.

In its sample, this clonotype was seen many times. This chain uses TRBV20-1 with TRBJ2-3; the D gene is possibly TRBD1 (6 bases). V was shortened by 2 bases and J by 2 bases, with 14 bases between the two germline ends. Germline CDR1 reads DFQATT; CDR2 reads SNEGSKA (reference sequence). This CDR3 is 15 amino acids long. The CDR3 sequence: CSARRLRGITDTQYF. CDR3 sequence (DNA): TGCAGTGCTAGACGACTAAGGGGGATCACAGATACGCAGTATTTT.

This chain connects TRBV12-3 or TRBV12-4 to TRBJ1-5; 7 bases map to TRBD1. The CDR3 covers 15 residues. After removal of 5 bases from V and 1 base from J, the junction contained 5 bases not matched to a gene. The CDR3 coding sequence is TGTGCCAGCAGTCCCATGACAGGGAGCAATCAGCCCCAGCATTTT. Translation: CASSPMTGSNQPQHF.

The chain couples TRBV5-1 to TRBJ2-1, with 7 bases matching TRBD2. The CDR3 totals 14 residues. CDR1 and CDR2 (germline): SGHRS, YFSETQ. Losses at the gene ends were 4 bases for V and 7 bases for J; bases not matched to a gene: 8. The CDR3 DNA sequence: TGCGCCAGCAGCCTAACGGGGGGATTAAATGAGCAGTTCTTC. Protein product: CASSLTGGLNEQFF.

The chain recombines TRBV19 with TRBJ1-1; the match to TRBD1 covers 7 bases. V was pared by 9 bases and J by 1 base, with 11 bases of the junction left unmatched. CDR3 size: 15 residues. CDR1 is LNHDA, CDR2 SQIVND, per germline (reference sequence). DNA for the CDR3: TGTGCCAGCCTCCTCGGGACAGAGGAGAACACTGAAGCTTTCTTT. The encoded protein is CASLLGTEENTEAFF.

As concerns this clonotype: A much bigger clone sits one base away, suggesting this may be a read error. The chain couples TRBV29-1 to TRBJ2-7; tentative D call: TRBD2 (6 bases). This CDR3 is built from 12 residues. Germline assignment: CDR1 SQVTM and CDR2 ANQGSEA. The CDR3: CSVEASDYEQHF. CDR3 in DNA: TGCAGCGTTGAGGCTAGCGACTACGAGCAGCACTTC.

Notes on this clonotype: This may arise from a read error, as a much more abundant clone is one base away. This sequence joins TRBV7-9 and TRBJ2-1, with D tentatively TRBD1 (6 bases). In germline, CDR1 is SEHNR, CDR2 FQNEAQ (reference sequence). This CDR3 spans 14 amino acids. CDR3 in amino acids: CTSSSGTTPNEQFF. The DNA for the CDR3 is TGTACCAGCAGCTCCGGGACAACCCCCAATGAGCAGTTCTTC. Full variable domain (remainder filled in from reference TRBV7-9 and TRBJ2-1): DTGVSQNPRHKITKRGQNVTFRCDPISEHNRLYWYRQTLGQGPEFLTYFQNEAQLEKSRLLSDRFSAERPKGSFSTLEIQRTEQGDSAMYLCTSSSGTTPNEQFFGPGTRLTVL.